The clone carrying this T cell receptor (beta chain) was seen only once. This entry belongs to a study of blood T cell repertoires in COVID-19. Here immunoSEQ multiplex PCR was the method, and the copy in TCRdb shows in-frame clones only, minus some. The sample lists 200,000 to 300,000 clones; around 88% were seen once. The CDR3 covers 16 residues. The germline V gene has CDR1 KGHSH and CDR2 LQKENI. V lost 2 bases and J 9 bases, leaving 22 bases between the germline ends. This chain joins TRBV18 and TRBJ1-1; D might be TRBD1 (5 bases). Sequenced material: peripheral blood. The sequence derives from a woman in her twenties or thirties who had recovered from COVID-19. CDR3 sequence (DNA): TGTGCCAGCTCACCAGGGACTTTTCGACGAACACTGAAAGCTTTCTTT. Translation: CASSPGTFRRTLKAFF. Supplemented by reference TRBV18 and TRBJ1-1, the full variable domain reads NAGVMQNPRHLVRRRGQEARLRCSPMKGHSHVYWYRQLPEEGLKFMVYLQKENIIDESGMPKERFSAEFPKEGPSILRIQQVVRGDSAAYFCASSPGTFRRTLKAFFGQGTRLTVV.